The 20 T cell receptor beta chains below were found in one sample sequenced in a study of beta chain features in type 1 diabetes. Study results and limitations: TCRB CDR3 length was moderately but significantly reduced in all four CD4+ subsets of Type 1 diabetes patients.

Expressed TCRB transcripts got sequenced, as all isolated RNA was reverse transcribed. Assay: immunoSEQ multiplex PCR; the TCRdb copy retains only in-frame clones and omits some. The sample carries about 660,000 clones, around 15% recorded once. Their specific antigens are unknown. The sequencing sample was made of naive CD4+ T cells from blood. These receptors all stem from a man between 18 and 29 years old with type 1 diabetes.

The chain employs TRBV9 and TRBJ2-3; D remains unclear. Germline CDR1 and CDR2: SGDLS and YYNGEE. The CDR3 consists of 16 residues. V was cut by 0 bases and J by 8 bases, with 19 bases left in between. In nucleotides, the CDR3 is TGTGCCAGCAGCGTAGATCCCGGTCGCTCTTCCAGTACGCAGTATTTT. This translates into CASSVDPGRSSSTQYF.

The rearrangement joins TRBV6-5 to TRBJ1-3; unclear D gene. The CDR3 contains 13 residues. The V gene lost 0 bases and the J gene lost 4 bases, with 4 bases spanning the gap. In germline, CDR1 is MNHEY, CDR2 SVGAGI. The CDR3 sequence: CASSYSRGNTIYF. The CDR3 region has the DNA TGTGCCAGCAGTTACTCGAGAGGAAACACCATATATTTT.

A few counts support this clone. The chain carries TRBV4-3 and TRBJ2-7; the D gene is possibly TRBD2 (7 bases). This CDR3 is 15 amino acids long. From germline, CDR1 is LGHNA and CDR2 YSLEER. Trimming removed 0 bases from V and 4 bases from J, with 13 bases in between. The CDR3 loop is CASSQDLGGRYEQYF. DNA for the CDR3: TGCGCCAGCAGCCAAGATTTGGGGGGGCGGTACGAGCAGTACTTC.

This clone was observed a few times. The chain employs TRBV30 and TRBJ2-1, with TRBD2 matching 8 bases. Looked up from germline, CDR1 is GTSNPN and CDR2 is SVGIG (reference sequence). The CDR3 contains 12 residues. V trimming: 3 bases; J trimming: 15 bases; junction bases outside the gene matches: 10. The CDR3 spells CAWSSLAAERFF. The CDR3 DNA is TGTGCCTGGAGCTCACTAGCGGCCGAAAGGTTCTTC.

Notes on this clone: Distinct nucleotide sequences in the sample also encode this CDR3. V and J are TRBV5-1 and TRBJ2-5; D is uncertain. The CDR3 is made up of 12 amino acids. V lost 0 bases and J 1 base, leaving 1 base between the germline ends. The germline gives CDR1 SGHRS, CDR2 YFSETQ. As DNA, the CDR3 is TGCGCCAGCAGCTTGGCCCAAGAGACCCAGTACTTC. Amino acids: CASSLAQETQYF. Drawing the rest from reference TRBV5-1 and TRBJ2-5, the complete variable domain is KAGVTQTPRYLIKTRGQQVTLSCSPISGHRSVSWYQQTPGQGLQFLFEYFSETQRNKGNFPGRFSGRQFSNSRSEMNVSTLELGDSALYLCASSLAQETQYFGPGTRLLVL.

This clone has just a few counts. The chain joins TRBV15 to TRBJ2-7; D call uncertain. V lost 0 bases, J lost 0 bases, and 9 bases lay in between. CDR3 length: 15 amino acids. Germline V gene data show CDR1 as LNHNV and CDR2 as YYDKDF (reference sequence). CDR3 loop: CATSRDRESSYEQYF. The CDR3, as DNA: TGTGCCACCAGCAGAGATCGTGAATCCTCCTACGAGCAGTACTTC.

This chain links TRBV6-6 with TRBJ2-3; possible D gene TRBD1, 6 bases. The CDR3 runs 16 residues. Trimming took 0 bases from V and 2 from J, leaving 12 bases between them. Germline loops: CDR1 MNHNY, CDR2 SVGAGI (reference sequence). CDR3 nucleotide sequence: TGTGCCAGCAGTTACTCGGGGGCCTCTTACACAGATACGCAGTATTTT. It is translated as CASSYSGASYTDTQYF.

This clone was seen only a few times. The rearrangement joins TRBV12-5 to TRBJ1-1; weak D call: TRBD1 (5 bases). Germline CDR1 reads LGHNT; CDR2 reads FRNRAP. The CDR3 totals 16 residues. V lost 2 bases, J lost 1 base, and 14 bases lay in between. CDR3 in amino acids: CASGLTRGGRNTEAFF. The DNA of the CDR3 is TGTGCTAGTGGTTTGACGCGGGGCGGGAGGAACACTGAAGCTTTCTTT.

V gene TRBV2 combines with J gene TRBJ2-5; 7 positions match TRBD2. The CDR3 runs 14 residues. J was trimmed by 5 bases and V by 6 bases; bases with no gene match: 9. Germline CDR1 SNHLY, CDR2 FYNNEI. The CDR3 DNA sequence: TGTGCCAGCAGCAGACTAGCCCTCCGGGAGACCCAGTACTTC. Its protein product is CASSRLALRETQYF.

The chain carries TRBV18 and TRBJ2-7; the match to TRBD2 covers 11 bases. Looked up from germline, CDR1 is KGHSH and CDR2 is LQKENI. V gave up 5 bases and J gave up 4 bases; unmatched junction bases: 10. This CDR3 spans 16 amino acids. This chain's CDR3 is CASSTSTSGKWYEQYF. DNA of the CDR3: TGTGCCAGCTCAACATCGACTAGCGGGAAGTGGTACGAGCAGTACTTC.

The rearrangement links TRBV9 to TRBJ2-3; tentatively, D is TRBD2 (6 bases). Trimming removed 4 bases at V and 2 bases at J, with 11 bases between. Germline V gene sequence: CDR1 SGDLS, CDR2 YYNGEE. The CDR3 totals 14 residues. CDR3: CASSPGGLTDTQYF. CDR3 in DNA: TGTGCCAGCAGCCCCGGAGGGCTCACAGATACGCAGTATTTT.

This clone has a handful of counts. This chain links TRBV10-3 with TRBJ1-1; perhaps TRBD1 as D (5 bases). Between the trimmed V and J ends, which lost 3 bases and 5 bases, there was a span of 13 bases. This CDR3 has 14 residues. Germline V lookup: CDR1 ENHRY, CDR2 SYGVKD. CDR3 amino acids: CAISDQGSQTEAFF. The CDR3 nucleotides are TGTGCCATCAGTGACCAGGGTAGTCAGACTGAAGCTTTCTTT.

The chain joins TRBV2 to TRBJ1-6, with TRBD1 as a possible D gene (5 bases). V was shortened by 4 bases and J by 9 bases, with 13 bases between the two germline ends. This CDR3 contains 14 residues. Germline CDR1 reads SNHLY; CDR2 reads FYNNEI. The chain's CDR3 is CASSVGGASSPLHF. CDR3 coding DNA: TGTGCCAGCAGTGTCGGCGGGGCGAGTTCACCCCTCCACTTT.

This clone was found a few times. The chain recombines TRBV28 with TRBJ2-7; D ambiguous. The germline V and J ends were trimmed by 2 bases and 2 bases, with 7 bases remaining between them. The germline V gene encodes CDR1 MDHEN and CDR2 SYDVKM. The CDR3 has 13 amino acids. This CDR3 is CASSLKATYEQYF. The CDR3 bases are TGTGCCAGCAGTTTAAAGGCTACCTACGAGCAGTACTTC.

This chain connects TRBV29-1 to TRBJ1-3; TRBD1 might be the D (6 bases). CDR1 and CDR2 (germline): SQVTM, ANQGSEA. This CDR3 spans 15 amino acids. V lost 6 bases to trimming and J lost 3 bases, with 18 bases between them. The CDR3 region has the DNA TGCAGCGTGATACCGAGGGGGGGCTTTGGAAACACCATATATTTT. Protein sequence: CSVIPRGGFGNTIYF.

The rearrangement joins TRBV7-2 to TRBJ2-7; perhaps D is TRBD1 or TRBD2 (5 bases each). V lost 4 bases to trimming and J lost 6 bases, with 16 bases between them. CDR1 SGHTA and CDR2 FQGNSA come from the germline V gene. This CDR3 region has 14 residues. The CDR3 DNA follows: TGTGCCAGCAGCTACTGGGGGACCCACTCCGAGCAGTACTTC. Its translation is CASSYWGTHSEQYF.

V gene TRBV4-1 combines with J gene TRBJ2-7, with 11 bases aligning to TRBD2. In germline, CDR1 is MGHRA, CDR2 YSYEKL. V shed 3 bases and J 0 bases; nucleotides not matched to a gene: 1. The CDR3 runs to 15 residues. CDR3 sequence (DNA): TGCGCCAGCAGCCAGACTAGCGGGACCTCCTACGAGCAGTACTTC. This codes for CASSQTSGTSYEQYF.

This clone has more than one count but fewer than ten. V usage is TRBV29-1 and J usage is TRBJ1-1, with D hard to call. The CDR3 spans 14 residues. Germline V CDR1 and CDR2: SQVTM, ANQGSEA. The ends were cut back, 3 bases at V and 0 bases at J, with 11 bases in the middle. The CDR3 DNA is TGCAGCGTTGAGGAGCTGTTGATGAACACTGAAGCTTTCTTT. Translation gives CSVEELLMNTEAFF.

In DNA form, the CDR3 reads TGTGCCAGCAGCCCCCCCGCGGGAAATGGCTACACCTTC. Encoded protein: CASSPPAGNGYTF. J is TRBJ1-2 and V is TRBV6-5, with D hard to call. The ends were cut back, 6 bases at V and 6 bases at J, with 14 bases in the middle. This CDR3 contains 13 residues. The germline V gene encodes CDR1 MNHEY and CDR2 SVGAGI.

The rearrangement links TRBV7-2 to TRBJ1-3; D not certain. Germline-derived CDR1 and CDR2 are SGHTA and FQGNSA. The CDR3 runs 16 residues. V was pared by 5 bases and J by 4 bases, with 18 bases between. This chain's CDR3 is CASSPRYRGSGNTIYF. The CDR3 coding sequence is TGTGCCAGCAGCCCGAGATATCGGGGATCAGGAAACACCATATATTTT. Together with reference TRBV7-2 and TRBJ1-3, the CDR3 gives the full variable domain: GAGVSQSPSNKVTEKGKDVELRCDPISGHTALYWYRQSLGQGLEFLIYFQGNSAPDKSGLPSDRFSAERTGGSVSTLTIQRTQQEDSAVYLCASSPRYRGSGNTIYFGEGSWLTVV.